The source of this T cell receptor beta chain is a study of pediatric ulcerative colitis. Up to 500,000 reads were sequenced per sample. The protocol was immunoSEQ multiplex PCR, while the TCRdb copy is restricted to in-frame clones and leaves out a portion. The sample holds tens of thousands of clones, 85% to 90% seen once. Germline V lookup: CDR1 SGHDT, CDR2 YYEEEE. This CDR3 is 13 amino acids long. The V end lost 2 bases, the J end lost 6 bases, and 9 bases lay between the germline ends. This clone was seen only once. Its cognate antigen is unknown. Study findings and constraints: Clonal expansions reduced rectal repertoire diversity in acute severe colitis.

The diagnostic colonoscopy in ulcerative colitis patients preceded any immunosuppressive treatment. The sequence came from a boy younger than 18 with severe ulcerative colitis. The source material was blood. The chain has TRBV5-6 and TRBJ2-1, with TRBD2 as a possible D gene (6 bases). The DNA of the CDR3 is TGTGCCAGCAGCTTCGGGACTGGCAATGAGCAGTTCTTC. Translating it yields CASSFGTGNEQFF.